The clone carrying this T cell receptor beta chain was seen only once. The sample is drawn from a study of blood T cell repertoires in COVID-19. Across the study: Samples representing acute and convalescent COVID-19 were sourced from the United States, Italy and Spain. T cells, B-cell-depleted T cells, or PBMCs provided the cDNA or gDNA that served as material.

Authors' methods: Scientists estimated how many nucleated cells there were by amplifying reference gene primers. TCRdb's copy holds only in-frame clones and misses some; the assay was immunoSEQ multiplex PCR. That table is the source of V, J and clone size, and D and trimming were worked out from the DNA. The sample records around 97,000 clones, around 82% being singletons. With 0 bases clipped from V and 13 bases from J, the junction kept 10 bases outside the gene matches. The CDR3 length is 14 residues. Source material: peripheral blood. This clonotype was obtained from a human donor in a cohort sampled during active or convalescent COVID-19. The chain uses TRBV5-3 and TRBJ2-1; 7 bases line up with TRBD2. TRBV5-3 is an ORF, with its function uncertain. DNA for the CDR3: TGTGCCAGAAGCTTGGGGGACCTAGCGGTGTGCCAGTTCTTC. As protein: CARSLGDLAVCQFF.